One sample yielded the 31 T cell receptor beta chains listed below, sequenced in a study of cytomegalovirus exposure and HLA in healthy donors. In the PCR, 60 Vbeta and 13 Jbeta primers were used. Using immunoSEQ multiplex PCR, the repertoire was profiled, and TCRdb retains in-frame clones only, with some absent. The data contain approximately 150,000 clones, around 78% of them singletons. Sequencing input: PBMCs. These TCRs come from a man aged 35-49 years in good health and CMV-seronegative.

Only a few counts were recorded for this clone. V is TRBV6-4 and J is TRBJ1-1, with D perhaps matching TRBD1 (5 bases). V was pared by 7 bases and J by 1 base, with 16 bases between. The CDR3 consists of 15 residues. CDR1 MRHNA and CDR2 SNTAGT come from the germline V gene. The DNA of the CDR3 is TGTGCCAGCAAAAATGACGACAGACCGAACACTGAAGCTTTCTTT. It translates to CASKNDDRPNTEAFF.

CDR3 in amino acids: CASSEVLTGSNYGYTF. The CDR3 DNA follows: TGTGCCAGCAGTGAAGTATTAACAGGTTCTAACTATGGCTACACCTTC. The chain couples TRBV6-1 to TRBJ1-2, with D perhaps TRBD1 (5 bases). Germline V gives CDR1 MNHNS, CDR2 SASEGT. The ends were cut back, 1 base at V and 0 bases at J, with 12 bases in the middle. The CDR3 consists of 16 residues.

This clone appeared once. The chain is built from TRBV6-4 and TRBJ2-7, with D maybe TRBD1 (5 bases). Germline-derived CDR1 and CDR2 are MRHNA and SNTAGT. Trimming shortened V by 4 bases and J by 13 bases, and 8 bases separated the two germline ends. This CDR3 has 9 residues. The CDR3 reads CASSGGYYF. Here the CDR3 DNA reads TGTGCCAGCAGTGGGGGCTACTACTTC.

The genes are TRBV5-1 and TRBJ2-5; tentative D call: TRBD2 (7 bases). The CDR3 consists of 14 residues. Trimming stripped 0 bases from V and 4 bases from J, with 10 bases between. Germline CDR1 is SGHRS and CDR2 is YFSETQ. CDR3 in amino acids: CASSLVGGPETQYF. The DNA for the CDR3 is TGCGCCAGCAGCTTGGTGGGGGGGCCAGAGACCCAGTACTTC.

The V call is TRBV29-1, the J call TRBJ2-1, with 12 bases aligning to TRBD2. Trimming cost V 7 bases and J 6 bases; bases outside gene matches: 10. CDR1 and CDR2 from the germline V gene are SQVTM and ANQGSEA. This CDR3 region has 15 residues. In DNA, the CDR3 is TGCAGCGCTGGACTAGCGGGAAACCGCCTCAATGAGCAGTTCTTC. Its protein product is CSAGLAGNRLNEQFF.

Notes on this clone: Germline is not matched at one junction end, which may reflect a read error. The rearrangement joins TRBV4-1 to TRBJ2-6; D might be TRBD1 (5 bases). Germline values: CDR1 MGHRA, CDR2 YSYEKL. The CDR3 totals 18 residues. CDR3 in amino acids: CASSRTRSRGPGANGLTF. CDR3 sequence (DNA): TGCGCCAGCAGTCGGACGCGTAGTAGGGGTCCTGGGGCCAACGGCCTGACTTTC.

As regards this clone: A junction boundary mismatches the germline segment, possibly from a read error. The sample has other DNA sequences that encode this CDR3 too. The chain uses TRBV19 and TRBJ2-4; TRBD2 aligns across 11 bases. This CDR3 contains 18 residues. Germline loops: CDR1 LNHDA, CDR2 SQIVND (reference sequence). The CDR3 region is CASSTSGRPTIAKNIQYF. The CDR3 nucleotides are TGTGCCAGTAGTACTAGCGGGAGGCCAACGATAGCCAAAAACATTCAATACTTC.

The chain is built from TRBV5-1 and TRBJ2-1; D gene unclear. Germline-derived CDR1 and CDR2 are SGHRS and YFSETQ. V shed 2 bases and J shed 2 bases, with 11 bases lying between them. There are 15 residues in the CDR3. Here the CDR3 reads CASSLGGTTYNEQFF. CDR3 DNA sequence: TGCGCCAGCAGCTTAGGCGGAACTACCTACAATGAGCAGTTCTTC.

The V and J genes are TRBV6-1 and TRBJ1-2; tentatively, D is TRBD1 (5 bases). Per the germline V gene, CDR1 is MNHNS and CDR2 is SASEGT. The ends were cut back, 3 bases at V and 4 bases at J, with 12 bases in the middle. The CDR3 covers 14 residues. The CDR3 nucleotides are TGTGCCAGCAGTGAGAGGGGAGGGTCCTATGGCTACACCTTC. Protein product: CASSERGGSYGYTF.

The CDR3: CASSVSVGGETQYF. The CDR3 bases are TGTGCCAGCAGCGTAAGCGTGGGTGGGGAGACCCAGTACTTC. This chain joins TRBV9 and TRBJ2-5; D gene ambiguous. Germline assignment: CDR1 SGDLS and CDR2 YYNGEE. Trimming took off 1 base at V and 5 bases at J, with 12 bases between the two ends. CDR3 length: 14 residues.

The chain is built from TRBV5-1 and TRBJ2-7; TRBD2 aligns across 9 bases. The germline V gene encodes CDR1 SGHRS and CDR2 YFSETQ. This CDR3 contains 15 residues. Unmatched junction bases numbered 8, after V lost 0 bases and J lost 7 bases. The CDR3 DNA sequence: TGCGCCAGCAGCTTGGAGATAGCGGGAGAAAGTGAGCAGTACTTC. As protein: CASSLEIAGESEQYF. The entire variable domain, with the rest obtained from reference TRBV5-1 and TRBJ2-7, is as follows: KAGVTQTPRYLIKTRGQQVTLSCSPISGHRSVSWYQQTPGQGLQFLFEYFSETQRNKGNFPGRFSGRQFSNSRSEMNVSTLELGDSALYLCASSLEIAGESEQYFGPGTRLTVT.

This clone was recorded a few times. Mismatch with germline at one junction end may stem from a read error. This sequence joins TRBV7-3 and TRBJ2-6; 12 bases agree with TRBD2. Germline lookup yields CDR1 SGHTA and CDR2 FQGTGA. The CDR3 sequence is 18 residues long. CDR3 protein: CASSLASGRAPGANGLTF. In DNA, the CDR3 is TGTGCCAGCAGCTTAGCTAGCGGGAGGGCCCCTGGGGCCAACGGCCTGACTTTC.

CDR3 in amino acids: CASNSRLAGEQFF. CDR3 nucleotide sequence: TGTGCCAGCAACAGTCGGCTGGCGGGAGAACAGTTCTTC. The rearrangement uses TRBV2 and TRBJ2-1; 7 positions agree with TRBD2. In germline, CDR1 is SNHLY, CDR2 FYNNEI. The CDR3 covers 13 residues. With 7 bases clipped from V and 13 bases from J, the junction kept 13 bases outside the gene matches.

Notes on this clone: The junction departs from the called germline gene at one end, perhaps through a read error. The chain carries TRBV7-9 and TRBJ2-2, with 7 bases that match TRBD2. The CDR3 totals 13 residues. The germline CDR1 and CDR2 sequences are SEHNR and FQNEAQ (reference sequence). DNA for the CDR3: TGTGCCAGCAGCGTAGGAGGGGAGCGGGACCTGTTTTTT. Translating gives CASSVGGERDLFF.

This clone has a single count. J is TRBJ2-2 and V is TRBV7-3; D is ambiguous. The CDR3 is 14 amino acids. V shed 2 bases and J shed 4 bases, with 8 bases lying between them. In germline, CDR1 is SGHTA, CDR2 FQGTGA. The CDR3 is CASSLLSGTGELFF. CDR3 nucleotide sequence: TGTGCCAGCAGCTTACTCTCGGGCACCGGGGAGCTGTTTTTT.

This chain joins TRBV11-2 and TRBJ1-2, with D perhaps TRBD1 (5 bases). Germline V gene sequence: CDR1 SGHAT, CDR2 FQNNGV. The CDR3 spans 17 residues. The V end was cut by 1 base, the J end by 2 bases, with 17 bases between. Here the CDR3 DNA reads TGTGCCAGCAGCTTAGCCCCTACCAGACAGAGGAACTATGGCTACACCTTC. It yields the protein CASSLAPTRQRNYGYTF. Full variable domain (missing parts from reference TRBV11-2 and TRBJ1-2): EAGVAQSPRYKIIEKRQSVAFWCNPISGHATLYWYQQILGQGPKLLIQFQNNGVVDDSQLPKDRFSAERLKGVDSTLKIQPAKLEDSAVYLCASSLAPTRQRNYGYTFGSGTRLTVV.

This clone was found a few times. The chain couples TRBV28 to TRBJ1-5, with a weak D call TRBD1 (5 bases). The germline V and J ends were trimmed by 2 bases and 5 bases, with 7 bases remaining between them. Germline lookup yields CDR1 MDHEN and CDR2 SYDVKM. This CDR3 has 13 amino acids. The CDR3 region is CASSLSRDQPQHF. The CDR3 nucleotides read TGTGCCAGCAGTTTAAGCAGGGATCAGCCCCAGCATTTT. Full variable domain (missing parts from reference TRBV28 and TRBJ1-5): DVKVTQSSRYLVKRTGEKVFLECVQDMDHENMFWYRQDPGLGLRLIYFSYDVKMKEKGDIPEGYSVSREKKERFSLILESASTNQTSMYLCASSLSRDQPQHFGDGTRLSIL.

This clone is a singleton in its sample. This sequence joins TRBV29-1 and TRBJ2-5, with D possibly TRBD1 on 5 matching bases. V was shortened by 2 bases and J by 1 base, with 14 bases between the two germline ends. This CDR3 is built from 15 residues. Germline lookup yields CDR1 SQVTM and CDR2 ANQGSEA. This CDR3 is CSVELRRQIQETQYF. The CDR3 bases are TGCAGCGTTGAATTAAGGAGACAGATCCAAGAGACCCAGTACTTC.

The chain combines TRBV10-3 with TRBJ1-1, with TRBD1 matching over 9 bases. CDR1 is ENHRY, CDR2 SYGVKD, per germline. The CDR3 covers 13 residues. With V trimmed by 6 bases and J by 10 bases, 9 bases remained unmatched. CDR3 protein: CAIRSQGQGRAFF. The CDR3 DNA follows: TGTGCCATCAGGTCCCAGGGACAGGGCCGAGCTTTCTTT.

Only one count was recorded for this clone. The gene calls are TRBV5-8 and TRBJ2-1, with TRBD2 matching over 10 bases. Germline CDR1 and CDR2: SGHTS and YDEGEE. This CDR3 is 15 amino acids long. Trimming at V came to 4 bases and at J to 7 bases, leaving 8 bases not matched to a gene. The CDR3 region has the DNA TGTGCCAGCAGCGAGCGGGAGGGCCGAATAAATGAGCAGTTCTTC. Translating gives CASSEREGRINEQFF.

V usage is TRBV15 and J usage is TRBJ1-4; no firm D call. This CDR3 is 13 amino acids long. V was pared by 1 base and J by 8 bases, with 8 bases between. Germline values: CDR1 LNHNV, CDR2 YYDKDF (reference sequence). The CDR3 reads CATSRGPGEKLFF. CDR3 nucleotide sequence: TGTGCCACCAGCAGAGGACCGGGAGAAAAACTGTTTTTT. The entire variable domain, with the rest obtained from reference TRBV15 and TRBJ1-4, is as follows: DAMVIQNPRYQVTQFGKPVTLSCSQTLNHNVMYWYQQKSSQAPKLLFHYYDKDFNNEADTPDNFQSRRPNTSFCFLDIRSPGLGDTAMYLCATSRGPGEKLFFGSGTQLSVL.

This chain connects TRBV7-3 to TRBJ2-3; 8 nucleotides line up with TRBD2. CDR3 length: 15 amino acids. Germline V gene data show CDR1 as SGHTA and CDR2 as FQGTGA. Trimming took 5 bases from V and 5 from J; bases not matched to a gene: 9. The CDR3 nucleotides read TGTGCCAGCAGCCCAGGCGGGGGGCGCGGAGATACGCAGTATTTT. It is translated as CASSPGGGRGDTQYF. Combining the CDR3 with reference TRBV7-3 and TRBJ2-3 gives the whole variable domain GAGVSQTPSNKVTEKGKYVELRCDPISGHTALYWYRQSLGQGPEFLIYFQGTGAADDSGLPNDRFFAVRPEGSVSTLKIQRTERGDSAVYLCASSPGGGRGDTQYFGPGTRLTVL.

The rearrangement uses TRBV19 and TRBJ2-7; 7 nucleotides match TRBD1. The CDR3 totals 14 residues. Germline loops: CDR1 LNHDA, CDR2 SQIVND (reference sequence). The V segment lost 5 bases and the J segment 4 bases; nucleotides outside the gene matches: 8. CDR3: CASSFGQAGYEQYF. The CDR3 DNA is TGTGCCAGTAGTTTTGGACAGGCTGGGTACGAGCAGTACTTC.

The rearrangement uses TRBV7-6 and TRBJ2-7; 10 bases agree with TRBD1. J lost 6 bases, V lost 4 bases, and 9 bases had no gene match. CDR3 length: 15 residues. CDR1 and CDR2 from the germline V gene are SGHVS and FNYEAQ. CDR3 bases: TGTGCCAGCAGCTCTGCGACAGGGGGCTTCCCCGAGCAGTACTTC. Translation gives CASSSATGGFPEQYF. Full variable domain (rest looked up from reference TRBV7-6 and TRBJ2-7): GAGVSQSPRYKVTKRGQDVALRCDPISGHVSLYWYRQALGQGPEFLTYFNYEAQQDKSGLPNDRFSAERPEGSISTLTIQRTEQRDSAMYRCASSSATGGFPEQYFGPGTRLTVT.

The CDR3, as DNA: TGCAGCGTTGACGGGGGAACTAATGAAAAACTGTTTTTT. Its protein is CSVDGGTNEKLFF. The V call is TRBV29-1, the J call TRBJ1-4; weak D call: TRBD1 (5 bases). The CDR3 contains 13 residues. V lost 3 bases and J 1 base, leaving 6 bases between the germline ends. In germline, CDR1 is SQVTM, CDR2 ANQGSEA.

The rearrangement joins TRBV6-1 to TRBJ1-2, with TRBD1 identical over 9 bases. Germline V gene sequence: CDR1 MNHNS, CDR2 SASEGT. V trimming: 6 bases; J trimming: 4 bases; junction bases outside the gene matches: 6. The CDR3 consists of 14 residues. The CDR3 nucleotides read TGTGCCAGCAGGATGGACAGGGGTTTCTATGGCTACACCTTC. Translating it yields CASRMDRGFYGYTF.

This clone was observed a handful of times. The V call is TRBV6-6, the J call TRBJ1-5, with D tentatively TRBD1 (5 bases). The germline V and J ends were trimmed by 2 bases and 3 bases, with 8 bases remaining between them. Germline CDR1 reads MNHNY; CDR2 reads SVGAGI (reference sequence). The CDR3 has 14 residues. CDR3 nucleotides: TGTGCCAGCAGTTACGGGGGGGTCAATCAGCCCCAGCATTTT. This sequence encodes CASSYGGVNQPQHF.

The V and J genes are TRBV4-1 and TRBJ1-5; D might be TRBD1 (6 bases). The V gene lost 1 base and the J gene lost 6 bases, with 16 bases spanning the gap. Looked up from germline, CDR1 is MGHRA and CDR2 is YSYEKL. The length of the CDR3 is 16 residues. Here the CDR3 DNA reads TGCGCCAGCAGCCAAGTTGGGACCTCAGGGGTTCAGCCCCAGCATTTT. Amino acids: CASSQVGTSGVQPQHF.

V and J are TRBV15 and TRBJ2-7; 7 nucleotides line up with TRBD2. The germline V gene has CDR1 LNHNV and CDR2 YYDKDF (reference sequence). The CDR3 loop spans 15 amino acids. With V trimmed by 1 base and J by 4 bases, 7 bases remained unmatched. CDR3 sequence (DNA): TGTGCCACCAGCAGAGGGCCAGCGGGAAGGTACGAGCAGTACTTC. This sequence encodes CATSRGPAGRYEQYF.

The V call is TRBV7-2, the J call TRBJ2-5; 7 bases match TRBD1. The J call may be wrong; the DNA end is better matched by TRBJ2-7. CDR1 is SGHTA, CDR2 FQGNSA, per germline. The CDR3 extends over 14 amino acids. CDR3 residues: CASSFTGTAYEQYF. The CDR3 DNA reads as TGTGCCAGCAGCTTTACCGGGACAGCCTACGAGCAGTACTTC.

This rearrangement joins TRBV7-2 to TRBJ1-4, with TRBD1 identical over 7 bases. V lost 5 bases to trimming and J lost 6 bases; unmatched junction nucleotides: 6. The CDR3 is 14 amino acids. Per germline, CDR1 SGHTA and CDR2 FQGNSA. The CDR3 DNA is TGTGCCAGCAGCCTCCAGGGGGGAGATGAAAAACTGTTTTTT. It specifies CASSLQGGDEKLFF.